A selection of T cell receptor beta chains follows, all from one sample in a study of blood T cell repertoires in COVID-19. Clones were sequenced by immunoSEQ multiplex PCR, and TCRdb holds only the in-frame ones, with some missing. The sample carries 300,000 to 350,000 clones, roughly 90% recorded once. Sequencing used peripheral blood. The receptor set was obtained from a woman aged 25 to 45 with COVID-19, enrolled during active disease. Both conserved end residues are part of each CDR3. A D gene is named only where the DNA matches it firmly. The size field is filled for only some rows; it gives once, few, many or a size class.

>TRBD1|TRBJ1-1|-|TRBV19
CASSTRGQGHPEAFF
TGTGCCAGTAGTACGCGGGGACAGGGACACCCTGAAGCTTTCTTT
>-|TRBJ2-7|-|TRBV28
CASTPTDALSYEQYF
TGTGCCAGCACCCCAACAGACGCTCTTTCCTACGAGCAGTACTTC
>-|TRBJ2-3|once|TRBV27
CASSLSGGTQYF
TGTGCCAGCAGTTTATCAGGAGGTACGCAGTATTTT
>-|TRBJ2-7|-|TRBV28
CASSFQGPYEQYF
TGTGCCAGCAGTTTTCAGGGTCCCTACGAGCAGTACTTC
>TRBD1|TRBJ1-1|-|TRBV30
CAWSNRDRGLGTEAFF
TGTGCCTGGAGTAACCGGGACAGGGGGCTCGGAACTGAAGCTTTCTTT
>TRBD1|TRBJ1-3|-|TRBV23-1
CASSQGGLGQGEGNTIYF
TGCGCCAGCAGTCAAGGGGGTTTGGGACAGGGGGAAGGAAACACCATATATTTT
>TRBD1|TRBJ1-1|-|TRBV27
CASSIGTGPEAFF
TGTGCCAGCAGTATAGGGACAGGGCCTGAAGCTTTCTTT
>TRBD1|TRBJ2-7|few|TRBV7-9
CASTLQGASYEQYF
TGTGCCAGCACCCTACAGGGGGCCTCCTACGAGCAGTACTTC
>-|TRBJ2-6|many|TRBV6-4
CASSDSPAGGYGANVLTF
TGTGCCAGCAGTGACTCCCCTGCAGGGGGGTACGGGGCCAACGTCCTGACTTTC
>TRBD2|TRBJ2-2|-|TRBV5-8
CASIERTSGIGELFF
TGTGCCAGCATAGAACGGACTAGCGGGATCGGGGAGCTGTTTTTT
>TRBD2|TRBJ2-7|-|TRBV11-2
CASRSPAGEHGNEQYF
TGTGCCAGCAGATCTCCCGCGGGAGAACACGGGAACGAGCAGTACTTC
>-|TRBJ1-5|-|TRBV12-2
CASRFSGTDQPQHF
TGTGCAAGTCGCTTTTCCGGGACAGATCAGCCCCAGCATTTT
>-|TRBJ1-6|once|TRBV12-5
CASGSKENSPLHF
TGTGCTAGTGGTTCCAAGGAGAATTCACCCCTCCACTTT
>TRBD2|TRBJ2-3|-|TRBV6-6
CASSYSASGSPDTQYF
TGTGCCAGCAGTTACTCGGCTAGCGGGAGTCCAGATACGCAGTATTTT
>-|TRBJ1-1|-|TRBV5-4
CASSLGGWDTEAFF
TGTGCCAGCAGCTTGGGAGGGTGGGACACTGAAGCTTTCTTT
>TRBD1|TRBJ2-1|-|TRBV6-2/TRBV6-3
CASSYDRESINYNEQFF
TGTGCCAGCAGTTACGACAGGGAGAGTATTAACTACAATGAGCAGTTCTTC
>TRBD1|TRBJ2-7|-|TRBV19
CASSIEGDRTGEQYF
TGTGCCAGTAGTATAGAGGGGGACAGGACGGGTGAGCAGTACTTC
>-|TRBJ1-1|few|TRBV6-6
CASNRPMNTEAFF
TGTGCCAGCAACAGGCCAATGAACACTGAAGCTTTCTTT
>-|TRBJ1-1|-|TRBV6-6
CASSYPEGTEAFF
TGTGCCAGCAGTTACCCGGAGGGCACTGAAGCTTTCTTT
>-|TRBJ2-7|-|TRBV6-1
CASSGVGAGASYEQYF
TGTGCCAGCAGTGGGGTCGGAGCTGGTGCTTCCTACGAGCAGTACTTC
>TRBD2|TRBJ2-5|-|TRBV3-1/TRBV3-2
CASSPRELLETQYF
TGTGCCAGCAGCCCGCGGGAGTTGTTGGAGACCCAGTACTTC
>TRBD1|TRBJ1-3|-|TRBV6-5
CASSLTGGEDTIYF
TGTGCCAGCAGCTTGACAGGGGGCGAAGACACCATATATTTT
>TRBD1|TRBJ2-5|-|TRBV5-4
CASSRRGQAETQYF
TGTGCCAGCAGCCGCAGGGGGCAGGCGGAGACCCAGTACTTC
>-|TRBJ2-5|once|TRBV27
CASSPRQPDETQYF
TGTGCCAGCAGCCCTCGACAGCCCGATGAGACCCAGTACTTC
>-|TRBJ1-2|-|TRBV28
CASSLSIANYGYTF
TGTGCCAGCAGTTTATCCATTGCTAACTATGGCTACACCTTC
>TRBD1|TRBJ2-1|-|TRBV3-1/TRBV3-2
CASSRPQGALEQFF
TGTGCCAGCAGCCGCCCACAGGGGGCATTGGAGCAGTTCTTC
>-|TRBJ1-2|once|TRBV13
CASSHKEESDGYTF
TGTGCCAGCAGCCATAAGGAGGAGTCGGATGGCTACACCTTC
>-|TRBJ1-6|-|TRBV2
CASSEGAIYNSPLHF
TGTGCCAGCAGTGAAGGGGCAATCTATAATTCACCCCTCCACTTT
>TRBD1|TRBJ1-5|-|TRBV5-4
CASSKGGGGQPQHF
TGTGCCAGCAGCAAAGGAGGGGGCGGTCAGCCCCAGCATTTT
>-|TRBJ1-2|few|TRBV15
CATSRERGYGYTF
TGTGCCACCAGCAGAGAACGAGGCTATGGCTACACCTTC
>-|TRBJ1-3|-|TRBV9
CASSVEPWQGGGNTIYF
TGTGCCAGCAGCGTAGAGCCTTGGCAGGGTGGCGGAAACACCATATATTTT
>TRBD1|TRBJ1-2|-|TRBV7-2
CASSLASEGADGYTF
TGTGCCAGCAGCTTAGCTAGCGAGGGGGCGGATGGCTACACCTTC
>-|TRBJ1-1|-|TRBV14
CASSQTLNTEAFF
TGTGCCAGCAGCCAGACATTGAACACTGAAGCTTTCTTT